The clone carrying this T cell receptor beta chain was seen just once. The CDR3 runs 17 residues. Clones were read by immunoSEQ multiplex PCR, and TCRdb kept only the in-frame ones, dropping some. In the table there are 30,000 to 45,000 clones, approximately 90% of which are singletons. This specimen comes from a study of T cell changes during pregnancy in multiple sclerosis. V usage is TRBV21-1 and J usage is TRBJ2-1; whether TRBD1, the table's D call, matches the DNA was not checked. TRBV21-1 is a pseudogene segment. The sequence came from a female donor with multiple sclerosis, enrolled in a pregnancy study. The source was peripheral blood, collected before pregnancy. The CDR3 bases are TGTGCCAGCCCAAATTCGGGACCGCGACAGGGGTGGAATGAGCAGTTCTTC. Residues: CASPNSGPRQGWNEQFF.